The T cell receptor (beta chain) under discussion was sequenced for a study of T-cell memory formation after mild COVID-19. Broader study findings: Clones from the second wave (peaking day 37) had unconfirmed SARS-CoV-2 specificity. Within pre-infection memory, some responding clones were found, suggesting cross-reactive memory joined. Contracting CD8+ clones were enriched in EMRA, CD4+ mainly in CM and EM.

Trimming left V 2 bases short and J 8 bases short, with 14 bases between. The CDR3 runs to 14 residues. Germline V gene data show CDR1 as SGHRS and CDR2 as YFSETQ. Notes on this clonotype: The target antigen is unknown.

Via MiXCR, TCRdb re-called the 5' RACE reads, giving one row per CDR3 protein. Of 550,000 to 600,000 distinct CDR3 sequences listed, roughly 21% were seen once; the top ten hold approximately 8.4%. The receptor was isolated from an adult woman who had mild COVID-19 (a few samples of this study predate the infection). Cell type and time point are not known. Source material: PBMCs or a T cell subset sorted from them (not recorded which). The chain couples TRBV5-1 to TRBJ2-4, with D possibly TRBD1 on 8 matching bases. CDR3 nucleotides: TGCGCCAGCAGCTTTCAGGGGGCGGGGGACATTCAGTACTTC. Protein: CASSFQGAGDIQYF.